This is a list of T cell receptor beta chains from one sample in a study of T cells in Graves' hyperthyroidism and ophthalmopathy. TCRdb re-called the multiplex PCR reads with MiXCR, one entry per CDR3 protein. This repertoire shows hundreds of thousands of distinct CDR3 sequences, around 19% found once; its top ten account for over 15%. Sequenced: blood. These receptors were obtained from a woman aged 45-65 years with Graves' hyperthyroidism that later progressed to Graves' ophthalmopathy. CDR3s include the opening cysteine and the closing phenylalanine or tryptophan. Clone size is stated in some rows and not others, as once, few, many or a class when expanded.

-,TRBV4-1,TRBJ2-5,CASSQDGTLETQYF
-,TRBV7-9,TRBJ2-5,CASSSHLGGSSETQYF
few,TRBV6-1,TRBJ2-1,CASRGGQGGYNEQFF
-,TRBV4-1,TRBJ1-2,CASSKPGQGFGYGYTF
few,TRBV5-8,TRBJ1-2,CASSLDSRGQGSYGYTF
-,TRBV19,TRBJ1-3,CASSIHYSSGNTIYF
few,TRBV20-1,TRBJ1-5,CSAQRGPGQPQHF
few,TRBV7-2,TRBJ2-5,CASSKSPSGETQYF
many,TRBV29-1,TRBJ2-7,CSVEGVSGLEQYF
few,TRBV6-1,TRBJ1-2,CASSRSDRENYGYTF
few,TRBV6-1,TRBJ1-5,CASSEFRVGGQPQHF
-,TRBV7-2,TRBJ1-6,CASSSVANSPLHF
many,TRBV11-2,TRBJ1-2,CASSLDPEGVYGYTF
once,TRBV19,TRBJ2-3,CASSPLIAGGTDTQYF
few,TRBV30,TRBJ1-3,CAWNILSGNTIYF
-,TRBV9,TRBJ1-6,CASSGDRGSDSPLHF
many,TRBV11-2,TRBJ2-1,CASSSYAYNEQFF
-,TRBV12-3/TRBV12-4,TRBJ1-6,CASRPQGNSPLHF
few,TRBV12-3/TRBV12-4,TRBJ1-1,CASGPVPYGMNTEAFF
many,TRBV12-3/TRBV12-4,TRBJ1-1,CASSPDREGAFF
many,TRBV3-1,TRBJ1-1,CASSQDEGDITEAFF
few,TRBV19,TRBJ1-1,CASSIGAAGSGAFF
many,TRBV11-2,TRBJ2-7,CASSLGVSRGLLFGTHYEQYF
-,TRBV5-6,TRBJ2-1,CASREPGQSNEQFF
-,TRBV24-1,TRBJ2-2,CATSDEGQGNTGELFF
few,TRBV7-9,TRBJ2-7,CASSLLQVNSYEQYF